This TCR beta chain was obtained from a study of vaccination and CD4 T cells after COVID-19. This clonotype was seen more than once but under ten times. Its antigen remains unidentified. Study outcomes and limitations: Within the convalescent patients, a median approximately 86% of the SARS-CoV-2-reactive clones were ones that appeared only post-vaccination.

V was trimmed by 4 bases and J by 7 bases, leaving 11 bases between them. This CDR3 spans 14 amino acids. Per germline, CDR1 MNHEY and CDR2 SVGAGI. Sequencing of the DNA from cultured CD4+ T cells was carried out with the Oncomine TCR Beta short-read assay. One entry per CDR3 protein results from TCRdb running MiXCR on the PCR reads. This table has more than 15,000 distinct CDR3 sequences, about 53% appearing once. Treatment given: roughly 11-day PBMC culture with coronavirus spike peptide pools or control peptides (ViraFEST assay). It was with roughly 10 IU/ml IL-2 and 10 ug/ml peptide pools that approximately 2 million PBMCs per well were cultured. The medium had half its volume replaced with fresh IL-2 medium on days 3 and 7.

The sample in question was cultured CD4+ T cells from blood, obtained after SARS-CoV-2 vaccination. This chain links TRBV6-5 with TRBJ1-6; D is unclear. This TCR derives from a human donor with COVID-19. The CDR3 DNA reads as TGTGCCAGCAGTTCTGGCAGTGGGAATTCACCCCTCCACTTT. Translating gives CASSSGSGNSPLHF.